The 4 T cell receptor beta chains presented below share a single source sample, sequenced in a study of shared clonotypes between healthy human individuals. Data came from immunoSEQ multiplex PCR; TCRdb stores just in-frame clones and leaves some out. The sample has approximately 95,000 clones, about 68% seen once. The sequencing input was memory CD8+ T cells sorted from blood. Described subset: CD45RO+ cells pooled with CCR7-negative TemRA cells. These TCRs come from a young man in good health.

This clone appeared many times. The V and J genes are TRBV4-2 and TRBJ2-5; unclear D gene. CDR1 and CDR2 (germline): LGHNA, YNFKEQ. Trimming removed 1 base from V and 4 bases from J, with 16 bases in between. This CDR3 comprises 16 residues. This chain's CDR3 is CASSQGGGAGPETQYF. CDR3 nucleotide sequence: TGTGCCAGCAGCCAAGGAGGCGGAGCTGGGCCAGAGACCCAGTACTTC.

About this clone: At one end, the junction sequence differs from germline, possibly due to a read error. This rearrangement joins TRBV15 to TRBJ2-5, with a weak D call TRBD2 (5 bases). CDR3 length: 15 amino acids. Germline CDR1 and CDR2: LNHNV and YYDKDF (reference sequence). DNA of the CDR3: TGTGCCACCAGCAGAGATCAGGAGCGGAGAGAGGCCCAGTACTTC. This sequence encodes CATSRDQERREAQYF.

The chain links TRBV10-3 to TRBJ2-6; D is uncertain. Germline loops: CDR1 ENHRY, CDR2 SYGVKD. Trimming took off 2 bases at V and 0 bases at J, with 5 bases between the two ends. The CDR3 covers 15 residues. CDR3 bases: TGTGCCATCAGTGAGGACAACTCTGGGGCCAACGTCCTGACTTTC. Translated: CAISEDNSGANVLTF.

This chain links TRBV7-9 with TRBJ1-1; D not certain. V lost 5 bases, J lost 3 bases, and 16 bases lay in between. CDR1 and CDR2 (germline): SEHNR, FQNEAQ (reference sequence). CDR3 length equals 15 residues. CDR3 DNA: TGTGCCAGCAGCCCCGGGCGAAGTATGCACACTGAAGCTTTCTTT. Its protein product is CASSPGRSMHTEAFF.